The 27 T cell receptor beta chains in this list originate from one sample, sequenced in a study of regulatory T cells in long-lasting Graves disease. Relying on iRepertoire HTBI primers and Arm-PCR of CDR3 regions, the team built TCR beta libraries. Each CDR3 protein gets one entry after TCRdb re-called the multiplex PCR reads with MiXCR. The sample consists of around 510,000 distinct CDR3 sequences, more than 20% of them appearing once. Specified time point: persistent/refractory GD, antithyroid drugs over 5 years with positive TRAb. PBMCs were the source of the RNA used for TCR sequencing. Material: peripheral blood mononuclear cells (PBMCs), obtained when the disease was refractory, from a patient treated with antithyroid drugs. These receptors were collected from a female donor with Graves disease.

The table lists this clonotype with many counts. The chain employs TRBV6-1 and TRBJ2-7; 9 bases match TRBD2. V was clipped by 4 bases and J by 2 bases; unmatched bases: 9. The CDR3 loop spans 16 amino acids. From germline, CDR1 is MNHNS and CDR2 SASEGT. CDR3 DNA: TGTGCCAGCAGTGTCCCACGACTAGCGGTCACCTACGAGCAGTACTTC. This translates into CASSVPRLAVTYEQYF.

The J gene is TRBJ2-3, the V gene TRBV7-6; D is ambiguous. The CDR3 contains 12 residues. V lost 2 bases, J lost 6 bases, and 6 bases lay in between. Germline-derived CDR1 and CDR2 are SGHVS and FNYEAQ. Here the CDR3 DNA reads TGTGCCAGCAGCTTATTGTGGGATACGCAGTATTTT. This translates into CASSLLWDTQYF.

The CDR3 spells CASNVWGAHGYTF. In DNA form, the CDR3 reads TGTGCCAGCAACGTGTGGGGGGCACATGGCTACACCTTC. The rearrangement uses TRBV12-3 or TRBV12-4 and TRBJ1-2, with D possibly matching TRBD1 (6 bases). The CDR3 length is 13 residues. Trimming removed 7 bases at V and 6 bases at J, with 15 bases between.

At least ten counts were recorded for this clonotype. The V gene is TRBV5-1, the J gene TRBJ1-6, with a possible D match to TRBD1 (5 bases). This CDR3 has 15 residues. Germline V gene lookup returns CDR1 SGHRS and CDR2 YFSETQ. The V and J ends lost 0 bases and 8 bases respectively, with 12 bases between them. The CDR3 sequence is CASSLEGGDDSPLHF. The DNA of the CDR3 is TGCGCCAGCAGCTTGGAGGGAGGGGACGATTCACCCCTCCACTTT.

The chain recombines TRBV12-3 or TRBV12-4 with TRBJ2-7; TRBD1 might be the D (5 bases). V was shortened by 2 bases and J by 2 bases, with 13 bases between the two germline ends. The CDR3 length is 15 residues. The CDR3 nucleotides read TGTGCCAGCAGTTTAAGCCAGGGCTATACCTACGAGCAGTACTTC. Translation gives CASSLSQGYTYEQYF.

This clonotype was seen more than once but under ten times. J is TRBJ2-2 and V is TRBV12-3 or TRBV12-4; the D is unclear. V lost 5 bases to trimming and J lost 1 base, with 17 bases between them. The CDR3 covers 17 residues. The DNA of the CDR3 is TGTGCCAGCAGTACGAGTAACGCCAGCGAGAACACCGGGGAGCTGTTTTTT. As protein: CASSTSNASENTGELFF.

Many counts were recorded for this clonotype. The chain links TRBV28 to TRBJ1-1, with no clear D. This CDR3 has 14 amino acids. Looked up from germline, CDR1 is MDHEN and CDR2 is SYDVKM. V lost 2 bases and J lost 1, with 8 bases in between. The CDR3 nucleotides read TGTGCCAGCAGTTTAGCACTTGCGAACACTGAAGCTTTCTTT. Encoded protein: CASSLALANTEAFF. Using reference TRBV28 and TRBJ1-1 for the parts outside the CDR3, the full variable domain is DVKVTQSSRYLVKRTGEKVFLECVQDMDHENMFWYRQDPGLGLRLIYFSYDVKMKEKGDIPEGYSVSREKKERFSLILESASTNQTSMYLCASSLALANTEAFFGQGTRLTVV.

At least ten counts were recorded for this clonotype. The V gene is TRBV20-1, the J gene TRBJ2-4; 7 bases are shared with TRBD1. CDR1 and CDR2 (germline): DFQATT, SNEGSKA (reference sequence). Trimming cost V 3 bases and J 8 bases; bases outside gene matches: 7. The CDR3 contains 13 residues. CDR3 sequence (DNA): TGCAGTGCTAGGTTTCAGGGGGTTGACATTCAGTACTTC. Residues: CSARFQGVDIQYF.

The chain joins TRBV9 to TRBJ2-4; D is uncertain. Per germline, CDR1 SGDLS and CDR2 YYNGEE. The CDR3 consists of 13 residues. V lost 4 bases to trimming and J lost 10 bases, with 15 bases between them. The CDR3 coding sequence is TGTGCCAGCAGCTCCTCACAGTCCCTGATTCAGTACTTC. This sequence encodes CASSSSQSLIQYF.

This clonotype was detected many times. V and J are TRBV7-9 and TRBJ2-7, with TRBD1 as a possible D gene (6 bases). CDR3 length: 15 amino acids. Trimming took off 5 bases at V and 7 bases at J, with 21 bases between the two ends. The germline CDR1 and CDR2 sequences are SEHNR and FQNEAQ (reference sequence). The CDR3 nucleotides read TGTGCCAGCAGCCCATTCCGGGACACCCGCGGGGAGCAGTACTTC. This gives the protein CASSPFRDTRGEQYF.

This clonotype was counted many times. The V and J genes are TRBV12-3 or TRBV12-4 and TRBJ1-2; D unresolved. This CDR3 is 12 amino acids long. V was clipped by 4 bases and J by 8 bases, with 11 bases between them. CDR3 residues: CASSSWYYGYTF. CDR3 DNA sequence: TGTGCCAGCAGTTCTTGGTATTACGGCTACACCTTC.

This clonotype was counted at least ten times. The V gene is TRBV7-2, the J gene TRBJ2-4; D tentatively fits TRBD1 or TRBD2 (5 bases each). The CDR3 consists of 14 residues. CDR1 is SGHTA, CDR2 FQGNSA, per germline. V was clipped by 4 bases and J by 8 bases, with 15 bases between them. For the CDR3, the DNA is TGTGCCAGCAGCTCCCACGGGGCCAGTTACATTCAGTACTTC. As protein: CASSSHGASYIQYF.

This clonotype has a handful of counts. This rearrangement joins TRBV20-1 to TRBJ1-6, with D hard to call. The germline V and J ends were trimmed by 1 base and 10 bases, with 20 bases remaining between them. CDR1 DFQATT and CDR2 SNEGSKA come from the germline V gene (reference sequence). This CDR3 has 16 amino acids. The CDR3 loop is CSARVHRIGVRSPLHF. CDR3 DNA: TGCAGTGCTAGAGTACACCGTATTGGGGTGAGATCACCCCTCCACTTT.

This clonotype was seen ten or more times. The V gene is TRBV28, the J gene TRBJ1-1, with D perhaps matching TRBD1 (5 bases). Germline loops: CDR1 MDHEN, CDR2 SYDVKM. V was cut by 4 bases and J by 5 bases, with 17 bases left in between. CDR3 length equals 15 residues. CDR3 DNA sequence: TGTGCCAGCAGTTCCATAGGTGGGGCTCGAACTGAAGCTTTCTTT. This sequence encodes CASSSIGGARTEAFF. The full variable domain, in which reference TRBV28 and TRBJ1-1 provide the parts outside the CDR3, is DVKVTQSSRYLVKRTGEKVFLECVQDMDHENMFWYRQDPGLGLRLIYFSYDVKMKEKGDIPEGYSVSREKKERFSLILESASTNQTSMYLCASSSIGGARTEAFFGQGTRLTVV.

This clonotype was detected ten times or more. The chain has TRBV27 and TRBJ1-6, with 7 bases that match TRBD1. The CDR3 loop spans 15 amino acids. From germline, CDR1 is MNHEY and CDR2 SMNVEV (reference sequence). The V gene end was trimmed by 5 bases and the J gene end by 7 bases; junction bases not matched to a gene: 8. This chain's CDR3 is CASSKTGLGNSPLHF. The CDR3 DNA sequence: TGTGCCAGCAGTAAGACAGGGTTAGGGAATTCACCCCTCCACTTT.

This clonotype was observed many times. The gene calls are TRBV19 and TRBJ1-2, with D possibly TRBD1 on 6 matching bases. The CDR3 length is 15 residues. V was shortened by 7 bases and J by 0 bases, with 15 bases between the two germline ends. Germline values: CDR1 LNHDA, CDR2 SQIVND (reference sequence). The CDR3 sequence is CASISTRTANYGYTF. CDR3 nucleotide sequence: TGTGCCAGTATTTCTACCCGGACAGCTAACTATGGCTACACCTTC.

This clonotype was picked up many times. The CDR3: CATGRAGRLTNEKLFF. The DNA of the CDR3 is TGTGCCACCGGGAGGGCGGGGCGGCTGACTAATGAAAAACTGTTTTTT. This chain uses TRBV15 with TRBJ1-4; possibly TRBD1 for D (5 bases). The V gene's germline CDR1 is LNHNV and CDR2 YYDKDF (reference sequence). The CDR3 is 16 residues long. V was pared by 8 bases and J by 2 bases, with 18 bases between.

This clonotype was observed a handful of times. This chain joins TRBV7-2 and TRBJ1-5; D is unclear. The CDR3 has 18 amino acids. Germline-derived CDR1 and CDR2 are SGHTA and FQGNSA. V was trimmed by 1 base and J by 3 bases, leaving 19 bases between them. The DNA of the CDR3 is TGTGCCAGCAGCTTAGATCGGCCCGTAGGATATTACAATCAGCCCCAGCATTTT. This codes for CASSLDRPVGYYNQPQHF. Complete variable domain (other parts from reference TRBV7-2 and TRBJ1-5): GAGVSQSPSNKVTEKGKDVELRCDPISGHTALYWYRQSLGQGLEFLIYFQGNSAPDKSGLPSDRFSAERTGGSVSTLTIQRTQQEDSAVYLCASSLDRPVGYYNQPQHFGDGTRLSIL.

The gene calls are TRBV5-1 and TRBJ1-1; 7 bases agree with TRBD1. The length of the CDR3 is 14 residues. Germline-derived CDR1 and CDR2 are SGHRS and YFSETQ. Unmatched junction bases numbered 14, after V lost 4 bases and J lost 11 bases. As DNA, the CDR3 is TGCGCCAGCAGCGGAGGGGACAGCCGTCTCGGGGCTTTCTTT. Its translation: CASSGGDSRLGAFF.

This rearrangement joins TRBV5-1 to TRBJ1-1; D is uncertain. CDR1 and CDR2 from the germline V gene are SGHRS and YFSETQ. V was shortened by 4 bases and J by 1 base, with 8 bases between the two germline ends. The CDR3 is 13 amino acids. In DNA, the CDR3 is TGCGCCAGCAGCCGAAAGACGAACACTGAAGCTTTCTTT. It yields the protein CASSRKTNTEAFF. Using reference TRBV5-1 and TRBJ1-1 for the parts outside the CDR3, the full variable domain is KAGVTQTPRYLIKTRGQQVTLSCSPISGHRSVSWYQQTPGQGLQFLFEYFSETQRNKGNFPGRFSGRQFSNSRSEMNVSTLELGDSALYLCASSRKTNTEAFFGQGTRLTVV.

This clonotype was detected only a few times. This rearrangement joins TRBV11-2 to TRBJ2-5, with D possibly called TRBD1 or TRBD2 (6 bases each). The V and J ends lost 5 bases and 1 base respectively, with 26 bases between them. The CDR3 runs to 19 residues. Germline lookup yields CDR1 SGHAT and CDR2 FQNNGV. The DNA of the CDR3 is TGTGCCAGCAGCGAGTGGACTAACCAAAGGGGGTCCTCCCAAGAGACCCAGTACTTC. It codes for CASSEWTNQRGSSQETQYF.

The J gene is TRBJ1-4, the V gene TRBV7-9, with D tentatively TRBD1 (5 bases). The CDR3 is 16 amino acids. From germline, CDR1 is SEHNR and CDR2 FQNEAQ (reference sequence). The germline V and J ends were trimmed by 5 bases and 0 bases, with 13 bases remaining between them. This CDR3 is CASSPTDQATNEKLFF. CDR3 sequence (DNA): TGTGCCAGCAGCCCGACAGACCAAGCAACTAATGAAAAACTGTTTTTT.

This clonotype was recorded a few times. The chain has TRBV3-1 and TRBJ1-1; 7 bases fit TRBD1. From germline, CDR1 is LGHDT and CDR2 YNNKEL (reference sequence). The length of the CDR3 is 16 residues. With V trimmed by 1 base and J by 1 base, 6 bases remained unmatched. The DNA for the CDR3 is TGTGCCAGCAGCCAAGTCAGGGGGGTAGCGAACACTGAAGCTTTCTTT. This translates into CASSQVRGVANTEAFF.

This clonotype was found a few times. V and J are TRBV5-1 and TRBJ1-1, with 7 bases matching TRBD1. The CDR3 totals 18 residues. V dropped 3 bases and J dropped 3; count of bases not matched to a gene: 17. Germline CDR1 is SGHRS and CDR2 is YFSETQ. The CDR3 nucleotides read TGCGCCAGCAGCTCCTTCCCAGACAGGGTCTTTTCGGACACTGAAGCTTTCTTT. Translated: CASSSFPDRVFSDTEAFF.

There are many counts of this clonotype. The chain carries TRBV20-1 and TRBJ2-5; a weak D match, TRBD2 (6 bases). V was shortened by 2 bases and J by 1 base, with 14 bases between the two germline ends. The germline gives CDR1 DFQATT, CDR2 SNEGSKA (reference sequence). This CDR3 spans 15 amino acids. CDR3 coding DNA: TGCAGTGCTAGAAGTGCCCAGCGGGCCCAAGAGACCCAGTACTTC. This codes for CSARSAQRAQETQYF.

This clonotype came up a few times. CDR3 loop: CASSLAGRGRKAKNIQYF. Here the CDR3 DNA reads TGTGCCAGCAGCTTAGCCGGAAGGGGGCGAAAAGCCAAAAACATTCAGTACTTC. The chain recombines TRBV11-2 with TRBJ2-4; 7 positions agree with TRBD1. V lost 1 base and J lost 0; bases outside the gene matches: 9. The V gene's germline CDR1 is SGHAT and CDR2 FQNNGV. The CDR3 extends over 18 amino acids.

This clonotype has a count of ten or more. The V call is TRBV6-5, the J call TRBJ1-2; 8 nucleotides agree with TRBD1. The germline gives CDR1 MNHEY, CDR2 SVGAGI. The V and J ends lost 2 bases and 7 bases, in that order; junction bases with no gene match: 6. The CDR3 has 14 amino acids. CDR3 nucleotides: TGTGCCAGCAGTTACCAGGGGGCCTTATCTGGCTACACCTTC. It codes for CASSYQGALSGYTF.